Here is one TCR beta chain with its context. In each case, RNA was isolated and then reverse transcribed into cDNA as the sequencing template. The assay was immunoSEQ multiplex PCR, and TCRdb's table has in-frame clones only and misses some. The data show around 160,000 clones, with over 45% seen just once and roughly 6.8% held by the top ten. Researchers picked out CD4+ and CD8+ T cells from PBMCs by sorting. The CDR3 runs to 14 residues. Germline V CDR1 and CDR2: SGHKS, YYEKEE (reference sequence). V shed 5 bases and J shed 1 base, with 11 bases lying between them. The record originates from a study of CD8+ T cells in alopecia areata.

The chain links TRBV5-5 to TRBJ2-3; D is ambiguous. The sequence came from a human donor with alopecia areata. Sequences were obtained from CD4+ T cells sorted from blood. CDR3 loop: CASRNDWGTDTQYF. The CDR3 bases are TGTGCCAGCAGGAATGATTGGGGCACAGATACGCAGTATTTT.